The 32 T cell receptor beta chains below all came from one sample that was sequenced in a study of beta chain features in type 1 diabetes. Reverse transcribing all isolated RNA meant expressed TCRB transcripts were sequenced. Only in-frame clones appear in the TCRdb table, and some are missing; sequencing was by immunoSEQ multiplex PCR. Here the sample spans roughly 300,000 clones, 8% being singletons. Input material: central memory CD4+ T cells from blood. These receptors were taken from a woman between 18 and 30 years old in good health.

This clone was counted a few times. The rearrangement uses TRBV7-2 and TRBJ2-7, with D hard to call. Trimming took 3 bases from V and 2 from J, leaving 11 bases between them. CDR1 is SGHTA, CDR2 FQGNSA, per germline. CDR3 length: 14 amino acids. In DNA form, the CDR3 reads TGTGCCAGCAGCTTGAGTTGGCTGACCTACGAGCAGTACTTC. As protein: CASSLSWLTYEQYF.

This clone was observed a handful of times. This CDR3 is also generated by other DNA sequences in the sample. The chain recombines TRBV7-2 with TRBJ2-1; no clear D. The V gene's germline CDR1 is SGHTA and CDR2 FQGNSA. Trimming cost V 5 bases and J 7 bases, with 6 bases left between them. The CDR3 has 11 residues. This CDR3 is CASSSANEQFF. The CDR3 DNA is TGTGCCAGCAGCAGCGCGAATGAGCAGTTCTTC.

V and J are TRBV2 and TRBJ2-2; 9 positions match TRBD2. The V segment lost 5 bases and the J segment 4 bases; nucleotides outside the gene matches: 5. The CDR3 consists of 15 residues. Germline assignment: CDR1 SNHLY and CDR2 FYNNEI. The CDR3 loop is CASSPTSGITGELFF. In nucleotides, the CDR3 is TGTGCCAGCAGTCCGACTAGCGGCATCACCGGGGAGCTGTTTTTT.

This sequence joins TRBV6-1 and TRBJ2-3, with 8 bases aligning to TRBD2. The CDR3 is 13 amino acids. Germline CDR1 is MNHNS and CDR2 is SASEGT. The junction had 4 bases not matched to a gene; V was cut back by 11 bases and J by 0 bases. The CDR3 here is CAGTSGSTDTQYF. The CDR3 DNA is TGTGCCGGTACTAGCGGCAGCACAGATACGCAGTATTTT.

The genes are TRBV7-6 and TRBJ1-3; no reliable D call. Trimming shortened V by 6 bases and J by 0 bases, and 12 bases separated the two germline ends. The CDR3 extends over 15 amino acids. CDR1 is SGHVS, CDR2 FNYEAQ, per germline. CDR3 region: CASSHPYHSGNTIYF. The CDR3 DNA reads TGTGCCAGCAGTCACCCTTACCACTCTGGAAACACCATATATTTT.

This clone was observed at least ten times. The V and J genes are TRBV6-5 and TRBJ2-1; D not resolved. The CDR3 contains 11 residues. The germline V and J ends were trimmed by 8 bases and 8 bases, with 10 bases remaining between them. Germline V gene lookup returns CDR1 MNHEY and CDR2 SVGAGI. The CDR3 reads CASGVRHEQFF. CDR3 nucleotide sequence: TGTGCCAGCGGGGTGAGGCATGAGCAGTTCTTC.

The chain has TRBV18 and TRBJ2-3, with 8 bases matching TRBD1. This CDR3 region has 18 residues. V dropped 4 bases and J dropped 0; count of bases not matched to a gene: 12. Germline-derived CDR1 and CDR2 are KGHSH and LQKENI. CDR3 in amino acids: CASSQTTRQGTSTDTQYF. The CDR3 DNA is TGTGCCAGCTCACAAACGACTCGACAGGGGACTAGCACAGATACGCAGTATTTT.

The chain recombines TRBV5-1 with TRBJ2-1; 11 bases are a match to TRBD2. The CDR3 loop spans 15 amino acids. The germline CDR1 and CDR2 sequences are SGHRS and YFSETQ. V trimming: 1 base; J trimming: 3 bases; junction bases outside the gene matches: 0. This chain's CDR3 is CASSLTSGSYNEQFF. CDR3 bases: TGCGCCAGCAGCTTGACTAGCGGGAGCTACAATGAGCAGTTCTTC.

This clone was detected only a few times. The chain couples TRBV7-9 to TRBJ1-5; D remains ambiguous. Germline CDR1 and CDR2: SEHNR and FQNEAQ (reference sequence). The CDR3 consists of 14 residues. With 0 bases removed from V and 0 bases from J, the gap between germline ends came to 3 bases. CDR3 protein: CASSLAGSNQPQHF. The CDR3 DNA sequence: TGTGCCAGCAGCTTAGCGGGTAGCAATCAGCCCCAGCATTTT.

In this sample, this clone turned up many times. The chain's CDR3 is CASEVSYSGRGNEQFF. The CDR3 DNA is TGTGCCAGCGAGGTATCGTATAGCGGGAGGGGCAATGAGCAGTTCTTC. This chain joins TRBV6-6 and TRBJ2-1, with 11 bases lining up with TRBD2. Germline CDR1 reads MNHNY; CDR2 reads SVGAGI (reference sequence). J was trimmed by 6 bases and V by 8 bases; bases with no gene match: 12. The CDR3 extends over 16 amino acids.

The V call is TRBV28, the J call TRBJ2-7; D is possibly TRBD2 (6 bases). Germline-derived CDR1 and CDR2 are MDHEN and SYDVKM. The CDR3 is 13 residues long. The V end was cut by 6 bases, the J end by 5 bases, with 14 bases between. The CDR3 spells CASRGGIAHEQYF. DNA for the CDR3: TGTGCCAGCAGAGGCGGGATAGCCCACGAGCAGTACTTC.

This rearrangement joins TRBV5-1 to TRBJ2-1; D uncertain. V was clipped by 7 bases and J by 8 bases, with 16 bases between them. This CDR3 spans 13 amino acids. Germline V gene sequence: CDR1 SGHRS, CDR2 YFSETQ. CDR3 nucleotides: TGCGCCAGCCGGGCCGAAGGGTCGTATGAGCAGTTCTTC. As protein: CASRAEGSYEQFF.

This clone was observed a handful of times. Other DNA sequences in this specimen translate into the identical CDR3. The J gene is TRBJ2-2, the V gene TRBV7-2; D call uncertain. This CDR3 is built from 15 residues. Looked up from germline, CDR1 is SGHTA and CDR2 is FQGNSA. V shed 2 bases and J shed 0 bases, with 7 bases lying between them. For the CDR3, the DNA is TGTGCCAGCAGCTTATTTGGGGCGAACACCGGGGAGCTGTTTTTT. Translated: CASSLFGANTGELFF.

The V call is TRBV29-1, the J call TRBJ2-5, with TRBD2 matching over 9 bases. CDR3 length: 15 residues. The germline gives CDR1 SQVTM, CDR2 ANQGSEA. The ends lost 5 bases at V and 5 bases at J; junction bases unmatched: 12. CDR3 DNA sequence: TGCAGCGTTTCGGGGCTAGCGGGACGAACGGAGACCCAGTACTTC. Amino acid sequence: CSVSGLAGRTETQYF.

This clone was seen a few times. This chain joins TRBV28 and TRBJ2-2; 11 bases match TRBD1. V was clipped by 6 bases and J by 7 bases; unmatched bases: 10. The V gene's germline CDR1 is MDHEN and CDR2 SYDVKM. This CDR3 has 16 residues. Here the CDR3 DNA reads TGTGCCAGCAGCCTACCCGGGACAGGGGGGCGCGGGGAGCTGTTTTTT. Its translation: CASSLPGTGGRGELFF. Looking up the rest from reference TRBV28 and TRBJ2-2 gives the full variable domain: DVKVTQSSRYLVKRTGEKVFLECVQDMDHENMFWYRQDPGLGLRLIYFSYDVKMKEKGDIPEGYSVSREKKERFSLILESASTNQTSMYLCASSLPGTGGRGELFFGEGSRLTVL.

The CDR3 DNA sequence: TGTGCCAGCAGTTACTCGATGGGACGGGGAGGCGAGCAGTACTTC. Residues: CASSYSMGRGGEQYF. The chain joins TRBV6-5 to TRBJ2-7; D may be TRBD2 (6 bases). This CDR3 is 15 amino acids long. The V and J ends lost 0 bases and 6 bases respectively, with 15 bases between them. CDR1 and CDR2 from the germline V gene are MNHEY and SVGAGI.

The V and J genes are TRBV29-1 and TRBJ1-1; D uncertain. From germline, CDR1 is SQVTM and CDR2 ANQGSEA. V lost 6 bases, J lost 1 base, and 6 bases lay in between. The CDR3 sequence is 11 residues long. In DNA, the CDR3 is TGCAGCGTGAAGGGGAACACTGAAGCTTTCTTT. Translated: CSVKGNTEAFF.

The chain has TRBV7-9 and TRBJ1-2, with 8 bases matching TRBD1. The V gene's germline CDR1 is SEHNR and CDR2 FQNEAQ (reference sequence). With V trimmed by 2 bases and J by 6 bases, 5 bases remained unmatched. The CDR3 has 14 residues. The CDR3 coding sequence is TGTGCCAGCAGCTTACAGCAGGGGGCGGATGGCTACACCTTC. Translation gives CASSLQQGADGYTF. The full variable domain, rest sourced from reference TRBV7-9 and TRBJ1-2, is DTGVSQNPRHKITKRGQNVTFRCDPISEHNRLYWYRQTLGQGPEFLTYFQNEAQLEKSRLLSDRFSAERPKGSFSTLEIQRTEQGDSAMYLCASSLQQGADGYTFGSGTRLTVV.

In this sample, this clone turned up many times. The V and J genes are TRBV29-1 and TRBJ2-4; either TRBD1 or TRBD2 may fit D (5 bases each). CDR3 length: 13 residues. V was clipped by 3 bases and J by 6 bases, with 12 bases between them. Germline CDR1 reads SQVTM; CDR2 reads ANQGSEA. CDR3 loop: CSVEREGPNIQYF. The CDR3 region has the DNA TGCAGCGTTGAGCGTGAGGGGCCAAACATTCAGTACTTC.

This clone was seen more than once but under ten times. This CDR3 is CASSAGTGRDTQYF. The CDR3 region has the DNA TGTGCCAGCAGTGCAGGTACTGGGCGAGATACGCAGTATTTT. V usage is TRBV28 and J usage is TRBJ2-3, with no clear D. Per the germline V gene, CDR1 is MDHEN and CDR2 is SYDVKM. Trimming removed 5 bases at V and 5 bases at J, with 14 bases between. The CDR3 is made up of 14 amino acids.

This clone was seen only a few times. V is TRBV9 and J is TRBJ2-7; weak D call: TRBD1 (5 bases). Germline V CDR1 and CDR2: SGDLS, YYNGEE. This CDR3 comprises 16 residues. V lost 4 bases, J lost 4 bases, and 21 bases lay in between. The CDR3 sequence: CASSPRYASGAYEQYF. Written as DNA, the CDR3 is TGTGCCAGCAGCCCCCGTTATGCTAGTGGGGCTTACGAGCAGTACTTC.

The CDR3 DNA reads as TGCAGCGTTGATAGCGGCAGCCAAGAGACCCAGTACTTC. This translates into CSVDSGSQETQYF. This chain uses TRBV29-1 with TRBJ2-5, with a possible D match to TRBD2 (6 bases). The germline gives CDR1 SQVTM, CDR2 ANQGSEA. This CDR3 is built from 13 residues. Trimming pared 3 bases from V and 1 base from J, leaving 9 bases between.

This chain links TRBV5-4 with TRBJ2-2; D gene unclear. This CDR3 contains 13 residues. V lost 2 bases and J 6 bases, leaving 8 bases between the germline ends. Germline V lookup: CDR1 SGHNT, CDR2 YYREEE (reference sequence). CDR3 bases: TGTGCCAGCAGCTTTGTTATATCCGGGGAGCTGTTTTTT. Translating gives CASSFVISGELFF. Full variable domain (rest looked up from reference TRBV5-4 and TRBJ2-2): ETGVTQSPTHLIKTRGQQVTLRCSSQSGHNTVSWYQQALGQGPQFIFQYYREEENGRGNFPPRFSGLQFPNYSSELNVNALELDDSALYLCASSFVISGELFFGEGSRLTVL.

The chain combines TRBV5-1 with TRBJ2-1; D not resolved. V lost 0 bases and J 9 bases, leaving 19 bases between the germline ends. This CDR3 has 16 amino acids. The germline CDR1 and CDR2 sequences are SGHRS and YFSETQ. The CDR3 DNA sequence: TGCGCCAGCAGCTTGGGTTCCCTCGGTCGCACGGGTGAGCAGTTCTTC. The encoded protein is CASSLGSLGRTGEQFF.

This clone was observed at least ten times. The chain couples TRBV7-3 to TRBJ2-5, with D maybe TRBD1 (5 bases). This CDR3 contains 13 residues. With 3 bases removed from V and 4 bases from J, the gap between germline ends came to 9 bases. Germline-derived CDR1 and CDR2 are SGHTA and FQGTGA. This CDR3 is CASSLGQLETQYF. CDR3 DNA sequence: TGTGCCAGCAGCTTGGGGCAGTTAGAGACCCAGTACTTC. The full variable domain, rest sourced from reference TRBV7-3 and TRBJ2-5, is GAGVSQTPSNKVTEKGKYVELRCDPISGHTALYWYRQSLGQGPEFLIYFQGTGAADDSGLPNDRFFAVRPEGSVSTLKIQRTERGDSAVYLCASSLGQLETQYFGPGTRLLVL.

The chain couples TRBV6-5 to TRBJ1-2; no clear D gene. The CDR3 sequence is 15 residues long. The germline CDR1 and CDR2 sequences are MNHEY and SVGAGI. The V gene lost 6 bases and the J gene lost 0 bases, with 14 bases spanning the gap. CDR3 region: CASSRRQDSNYGYTF. The CDR3 DNA sequence: TGTGCCAGCAGCCGCCGGCAGGACTCTAACTATGGCTACACCTTC.

This clone appeared a few times. CDR3 residues: CASSDAGQPQHF. CDR3 DNA: TGTGCCAGCAGCGACGCCGGGCAGCCCCAGCATTTT. The chain employs TRBV6-6 and TRBJ1-5; D unclear. CDR1 and CDR2 (germline): MNHNY, SVGAGI (reference sequence). CDR3 size: 12 residues. V gave up 6 bases and J gave up 7 bases, with 10 bases separating them.

In this sample, this clone turned up a few times. The gene calls are TRBV19 and TRBJ2-2; D is possibly TRBD1 (5 bases). This CDR3 has 14 amino acids. Germline assignment: CDR1 LNHDA and CDR2 SQIVND (reference sequence). V lost 6 bases, J lost 0 bases, and 8 bases lay in between. The CDR3: CASRGAANTGELFF. The CDR3, as DNA: TGTGCCAGTAGAGGGGCGGCGAACACCGGGGAGCTGTTTTTT.

This clone was picked up a small number of times. This chain links TRBV28 with TRBJ2-5; TRBD1 agrees at 7 bases. J gave up 5 bases and V 9 bases, and 15 bases lay outside the gene matches. This CDR3 contains 15 residues. CDR1 and CDR2 (germline): MDHEN, SYDVKM. In nucleotides, the CDR3 is TGTGCCAGTACAGGGGCTTCCGGTACGGTGGAGACCCAGTACTTC. Translating gives CASTGASGTVETQYF.

Only a few counts were recorded for this clone. The chain employs TRBV27 and TRBJ2-7, with D unclear. Between the trimmed V and J ends, which lost 7 bases and 3 bases, there was a span of 10 bases. Germline lookup yields CDR1 MNHEY and CDR2 SMNVEV (reference sequence). This CDR3 has 12 amino acids. CDR3 loop: CASKHGDYEQYF. The CDR3 nucleotides are TGTGCCAGCAAACATGGGGACTACGAGCAGTACTTC.

This clone came up many times. The chain is built from TRBV2 and TRBJ2-1, with TRBD1 matching 8 bases. Germline trimming cut 6 bases from V and 5 bases from J; bases unmatched to any gene: 3. The CDR3 loop spans 13 amino acids. Germline V gives CDR1 SNHLY, CDR2 FYNNEI. The CDR3 sequence: CASRLGQDNEQFF. Written as DNA, the CDR3 is TGTGCCAGCAGATTGGGACAGGACAATGAGCAGTTCTTC.

The chain uses TRBV2 and TRBJ2-3; a weak D match, TRBD1 (5 bases). Trimming shortened V by 7 bases and J by 2 bases, and 10 bases separated the two germline ends. This CDR3 has 13 residues. Germline CDR1 reads SNHLY; CDR2 reads FYNNEI. The CDR3 loop is CASNIRVTDTQYF. The CDR3 region has the DNA TGTGCCAGCAATATCAGGGTCACAGATACGCAGTATTTT.